The T cell receptor (beta chain) described here comes from a study of T cell responses to AZD1222 COVID-19 vaccine. Whole-study results and caveats: Spike-specific TCR depth and breadth grew after two AZD1222 doses.

For this clone: Its antigen is still unknown.

TCRdb's copy holds only in-frame clones and misses some; the assay was immunoSEQ multiplex PCR. The repertoire holds 130,000 or so clones, around 92% seen once, with around 1.9% in the top ten. The CDR3 is made up of 14 amino acids. Trimming took 10 bases from V and 0 from J, leaving 15 bases between them. Per germline, CDR1 MRHNA and CDR2 SNTAGT. The receptor's source is an adult who received the AZD1222 COVID-19 vaccine. The chain has TRBV6-4 and TRBJ1-1, with D possibly matching TRBD1 (5 bases). The input for sequencing was peripheral blood, taken 28 days after the second AZD1222 dose. The CDR3 loop reads CAISRGTLNTEAFF. The CDR3 nucleotides are TGTGCCATTTCTCGGGGGACCCTGAACACTGAAGCTTTCTTT.